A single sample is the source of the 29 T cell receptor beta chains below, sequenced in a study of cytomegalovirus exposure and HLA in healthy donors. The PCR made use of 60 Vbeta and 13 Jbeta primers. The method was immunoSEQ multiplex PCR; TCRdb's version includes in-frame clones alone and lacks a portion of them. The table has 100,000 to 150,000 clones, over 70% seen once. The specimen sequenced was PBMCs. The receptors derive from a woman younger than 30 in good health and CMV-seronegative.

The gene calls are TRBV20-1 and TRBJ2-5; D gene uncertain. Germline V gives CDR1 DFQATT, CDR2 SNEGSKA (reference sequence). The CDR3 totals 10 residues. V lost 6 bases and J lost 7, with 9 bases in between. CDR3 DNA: TGCAGTGCCCTCTGGAGGACCCAGTACTTC. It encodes CSALWRTQYF.

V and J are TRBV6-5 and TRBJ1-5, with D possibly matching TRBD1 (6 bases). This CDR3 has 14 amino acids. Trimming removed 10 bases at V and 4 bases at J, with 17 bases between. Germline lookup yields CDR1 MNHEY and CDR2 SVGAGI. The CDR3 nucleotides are TGTGCCATCAACCGGGACAACCTAAATCAGCCCCAGCATTTT. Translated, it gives CAINRDNLNQPQHF.

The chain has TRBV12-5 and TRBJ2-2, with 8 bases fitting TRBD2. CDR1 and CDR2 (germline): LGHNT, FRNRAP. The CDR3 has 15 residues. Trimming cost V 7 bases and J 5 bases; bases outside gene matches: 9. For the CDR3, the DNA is TGTGCTAGTGCCAATAGCGGGATATTAACCGGGGAGCTGTTTTTT. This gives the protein CASANSGILTGELFF. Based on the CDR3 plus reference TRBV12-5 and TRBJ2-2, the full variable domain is DARVTQTPRHKVTEMGQEVTMRCQPILGHNTVFWYRQTMMQGLELLAYFRNRAPLDDSGMPKDRFSAEMPDATLATLKIQPSEPRDSAVYFCASANSGILTGELFFGEGSRLTVL.

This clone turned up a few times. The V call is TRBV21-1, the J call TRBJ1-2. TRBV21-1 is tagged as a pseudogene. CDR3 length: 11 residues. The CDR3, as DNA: TGTGCCAGCAGACGGGTTGAAGGCTACACCTTC. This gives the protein CASRRVEGYTF.

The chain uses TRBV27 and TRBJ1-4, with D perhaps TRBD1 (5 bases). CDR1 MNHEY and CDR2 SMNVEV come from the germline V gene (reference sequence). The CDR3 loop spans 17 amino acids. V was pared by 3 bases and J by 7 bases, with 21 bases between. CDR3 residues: CASSFTTPGLGLEKLFF. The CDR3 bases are TGTGCCAGCAGTTTTACAACCCCGGGACTGGGACTTGAAAAACTGTTTTTT.

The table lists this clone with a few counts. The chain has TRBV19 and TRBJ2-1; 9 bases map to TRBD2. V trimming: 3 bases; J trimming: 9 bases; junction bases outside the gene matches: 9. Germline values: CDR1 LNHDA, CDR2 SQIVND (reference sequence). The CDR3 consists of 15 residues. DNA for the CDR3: TGTGCCAGTAGTATGGGACTAGCTAACTTCCCTGAGCAGTTCTTC. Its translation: CASSMGLANFPEQFF.

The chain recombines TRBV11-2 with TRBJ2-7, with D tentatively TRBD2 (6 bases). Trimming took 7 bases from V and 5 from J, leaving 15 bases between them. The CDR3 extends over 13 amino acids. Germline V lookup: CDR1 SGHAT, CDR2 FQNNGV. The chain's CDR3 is CASTYVTGDEQYF. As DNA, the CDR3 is TGTGCCAGCACCTACGTAACGGGGGACGAGCAGTACTTC.

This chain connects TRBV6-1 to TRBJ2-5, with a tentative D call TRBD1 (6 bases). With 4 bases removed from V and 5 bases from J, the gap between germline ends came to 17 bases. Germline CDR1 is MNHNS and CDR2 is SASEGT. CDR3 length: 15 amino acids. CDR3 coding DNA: TGTGCCAGCAGTGGGACAGTAAAAAACGAGGAGACCCAGTACTTC. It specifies CASSGTVKNEETQYF.

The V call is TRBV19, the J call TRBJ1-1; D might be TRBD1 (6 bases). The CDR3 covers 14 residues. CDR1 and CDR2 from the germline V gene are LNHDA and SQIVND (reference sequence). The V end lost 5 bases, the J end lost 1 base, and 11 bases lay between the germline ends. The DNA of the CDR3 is TGTGCCAGTAGTCAAAGGACAGAGAACACTGAAGCTTTCTTT. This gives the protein CASSQRTENTEAFF.

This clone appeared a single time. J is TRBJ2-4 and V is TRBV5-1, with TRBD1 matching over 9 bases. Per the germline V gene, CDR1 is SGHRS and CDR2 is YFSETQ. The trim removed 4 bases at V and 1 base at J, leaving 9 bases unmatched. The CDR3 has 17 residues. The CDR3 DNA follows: TGCGCCAGCAGCGACGAACAGGGGGCGTCGGCCAAAAACATTCAGTACTTC. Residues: CASSDEQGASAKNIQYF.

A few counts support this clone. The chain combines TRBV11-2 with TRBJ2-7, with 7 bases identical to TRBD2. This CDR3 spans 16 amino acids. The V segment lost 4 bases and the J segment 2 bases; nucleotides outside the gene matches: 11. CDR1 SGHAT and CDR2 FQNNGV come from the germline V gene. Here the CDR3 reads CASSSPGGTYPYEQYF. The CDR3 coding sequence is TGTGCCAGCAGCTCCCCCGGGGGGACGTACCCCTACGAGCAGTACTTC.

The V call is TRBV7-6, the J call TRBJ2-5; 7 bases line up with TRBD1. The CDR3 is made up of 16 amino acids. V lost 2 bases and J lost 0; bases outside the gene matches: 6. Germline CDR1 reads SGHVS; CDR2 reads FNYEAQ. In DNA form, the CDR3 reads TGTGCCAGCAGCTTAACCGGGACAGCCTACCAAGAGACCCAGTACTTC. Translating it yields CASSLTGTAYQETQYF.

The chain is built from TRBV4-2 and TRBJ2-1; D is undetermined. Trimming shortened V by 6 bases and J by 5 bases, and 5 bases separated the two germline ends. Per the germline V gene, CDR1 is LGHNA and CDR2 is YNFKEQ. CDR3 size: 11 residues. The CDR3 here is CASSSNNEQFF. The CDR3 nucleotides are TGTGCCAGCAGTTCTAACAATGAGCAGTTCTTC.

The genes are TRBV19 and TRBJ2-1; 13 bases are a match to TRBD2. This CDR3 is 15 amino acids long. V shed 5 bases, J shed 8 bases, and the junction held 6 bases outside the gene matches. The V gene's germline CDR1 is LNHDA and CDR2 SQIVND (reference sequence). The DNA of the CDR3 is TGTGCCAGTAGTGCCCGGACTAGCGGGAGCGATGAGCAGTTCTTC. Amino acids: CASSARTSGSDEQFF.

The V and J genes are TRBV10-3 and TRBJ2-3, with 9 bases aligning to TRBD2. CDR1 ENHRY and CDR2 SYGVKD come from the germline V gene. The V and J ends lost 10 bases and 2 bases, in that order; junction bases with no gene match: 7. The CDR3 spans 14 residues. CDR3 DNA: TGTGCCACCGTTAGCGGGAGCATCACAGATACGCAGTATTTT. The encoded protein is CATVSGSITDTQYF.

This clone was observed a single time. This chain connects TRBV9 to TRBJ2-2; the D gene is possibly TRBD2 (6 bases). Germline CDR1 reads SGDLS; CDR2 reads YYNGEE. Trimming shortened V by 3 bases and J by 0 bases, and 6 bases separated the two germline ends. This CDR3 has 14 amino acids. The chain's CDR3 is CASSGLANTGELFF. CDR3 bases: TGTGCCAGCAGCGGACTAGCGAACACCGGGGAGCTGTTTTTT.

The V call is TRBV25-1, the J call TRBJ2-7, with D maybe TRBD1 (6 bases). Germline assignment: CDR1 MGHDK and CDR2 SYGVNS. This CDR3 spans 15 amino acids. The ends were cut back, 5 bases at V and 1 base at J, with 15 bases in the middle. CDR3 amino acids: CASSSGDIISYEQYF. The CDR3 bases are TGTGCCAGCAGTTCAGGGGACATTATTTCCTACGAGCAGTACTTC.

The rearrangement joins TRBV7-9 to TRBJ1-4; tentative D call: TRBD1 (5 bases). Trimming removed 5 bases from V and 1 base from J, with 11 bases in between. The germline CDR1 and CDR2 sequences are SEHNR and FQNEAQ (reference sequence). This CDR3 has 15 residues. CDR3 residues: CASSVDQGTNEKLFF. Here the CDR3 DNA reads TGTGCCAGCAGCGTTGACCAGGGAACTAATGAAAAACTGTTTTTT.

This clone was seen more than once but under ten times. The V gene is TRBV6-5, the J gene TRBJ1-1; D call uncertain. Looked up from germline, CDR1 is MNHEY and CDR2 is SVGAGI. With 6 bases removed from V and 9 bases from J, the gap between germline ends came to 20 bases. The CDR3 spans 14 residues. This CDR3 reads CASRTLGQTTKAFF. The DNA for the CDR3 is TGTGCCAGCAGGACCCTTGGGCAAACGACAAAAGCTTTCTTT.

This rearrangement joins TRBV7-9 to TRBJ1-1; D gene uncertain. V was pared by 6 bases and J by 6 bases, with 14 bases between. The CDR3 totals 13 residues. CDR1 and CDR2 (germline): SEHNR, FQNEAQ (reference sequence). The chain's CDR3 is CASSPQISAEAFF. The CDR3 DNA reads TGTGCCAGCAGTCCCCAGATCAGTGCTGAAGCTTTCTTT.

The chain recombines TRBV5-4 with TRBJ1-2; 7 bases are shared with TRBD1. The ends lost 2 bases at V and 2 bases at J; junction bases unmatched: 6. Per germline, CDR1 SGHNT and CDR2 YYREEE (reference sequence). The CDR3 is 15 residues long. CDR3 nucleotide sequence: TGTGCCAGCAGCTTAAGGCAGGGGGTAAACTATGGCTACACCTTC. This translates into CASSLRQGVNYGYTF.

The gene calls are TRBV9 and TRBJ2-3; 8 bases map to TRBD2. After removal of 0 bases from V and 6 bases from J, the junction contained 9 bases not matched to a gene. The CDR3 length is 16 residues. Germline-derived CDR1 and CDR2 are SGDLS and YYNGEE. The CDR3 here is CASSVGAAGEGDTQYF. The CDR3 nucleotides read TGTGCCAGCAGCGTAGGGGCAGCGGGAGAAGGGGATACGCAGTATTTT.

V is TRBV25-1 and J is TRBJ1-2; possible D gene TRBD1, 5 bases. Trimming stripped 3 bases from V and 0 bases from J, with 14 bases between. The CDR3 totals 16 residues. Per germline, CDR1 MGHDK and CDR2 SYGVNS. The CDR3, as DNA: TGTGCCAGCAGTGATATTGACAGCACAGCTAACTATGGCTACACCTTC. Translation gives CASSDIDSTANYGYTF.

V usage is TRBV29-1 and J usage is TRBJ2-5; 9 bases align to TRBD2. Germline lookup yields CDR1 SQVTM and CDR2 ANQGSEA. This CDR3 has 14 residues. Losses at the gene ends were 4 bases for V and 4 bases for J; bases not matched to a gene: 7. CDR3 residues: CSVALAGEGETQYF. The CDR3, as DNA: TGCAGCGTTGCGTTAGCGGGAGAGGGAGAGACCCAGTACTTC.

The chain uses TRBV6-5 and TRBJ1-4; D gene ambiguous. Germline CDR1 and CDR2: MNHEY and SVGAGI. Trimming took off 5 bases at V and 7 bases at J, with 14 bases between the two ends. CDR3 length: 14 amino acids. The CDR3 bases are TGTGCCAGCAGTACCCTAGATCGAGGTGAAAAACTGTTTTTT. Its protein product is CASSTLDRGEKLFF.

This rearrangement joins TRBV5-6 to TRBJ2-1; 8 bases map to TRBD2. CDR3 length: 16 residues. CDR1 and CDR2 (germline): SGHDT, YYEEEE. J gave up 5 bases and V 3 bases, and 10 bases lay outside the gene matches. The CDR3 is CASSSYGGRWDNEQFF. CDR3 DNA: TGTGCCAGCAGCTCTTACGGCGGGAGGTGGGACAATGAGCAGTTCTTC. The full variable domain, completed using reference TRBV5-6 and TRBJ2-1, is DAGVTQSPTHLIKTRGQQVTLRCSPKSGHDTVSWYQQALGQGPQFIFQYYEEEERQRGNFPDRFSGHQFPNYSSELNVNALLLGDSALYLCASSSYGGRWDNEQFFGPGTRLTVL.

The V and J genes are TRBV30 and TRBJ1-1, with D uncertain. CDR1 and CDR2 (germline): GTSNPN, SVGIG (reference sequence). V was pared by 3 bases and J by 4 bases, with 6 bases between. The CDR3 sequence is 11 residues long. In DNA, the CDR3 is TGTGCCTGGAGCCGGGGCACTGAAGCTTTCTTT. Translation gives CAWSRGTEAFF.

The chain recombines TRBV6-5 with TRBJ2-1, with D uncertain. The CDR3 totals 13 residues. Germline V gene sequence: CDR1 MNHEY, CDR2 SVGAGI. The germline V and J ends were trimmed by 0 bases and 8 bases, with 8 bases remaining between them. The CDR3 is CASSYSTVDEQFF. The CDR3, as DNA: TGTGCCAGCAGTTACTCGACTGTGGATGAGCAGTTCTTC.

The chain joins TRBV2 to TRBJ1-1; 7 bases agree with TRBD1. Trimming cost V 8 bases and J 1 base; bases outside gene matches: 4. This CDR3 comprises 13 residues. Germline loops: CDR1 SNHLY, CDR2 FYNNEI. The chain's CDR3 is CASGWTGNTEAFF. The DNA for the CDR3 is TGTGCCAGCGGATGGACAGGGAACACTGAAGCTTTCTTT.